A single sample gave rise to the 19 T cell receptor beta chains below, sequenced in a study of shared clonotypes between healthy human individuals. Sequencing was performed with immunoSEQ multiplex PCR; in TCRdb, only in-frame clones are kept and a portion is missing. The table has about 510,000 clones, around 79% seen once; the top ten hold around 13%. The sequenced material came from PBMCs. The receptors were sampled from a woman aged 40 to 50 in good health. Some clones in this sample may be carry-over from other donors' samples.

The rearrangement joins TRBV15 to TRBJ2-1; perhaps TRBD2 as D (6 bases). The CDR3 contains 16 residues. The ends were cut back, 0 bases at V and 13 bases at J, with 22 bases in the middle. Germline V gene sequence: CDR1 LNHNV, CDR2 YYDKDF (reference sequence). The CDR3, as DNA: TGTGCCACCAGCAGAGATAGGGTGGCCGTTGGGGGGTATCAGTTCTTC. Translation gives CATSRDRVAVGGYQFF.

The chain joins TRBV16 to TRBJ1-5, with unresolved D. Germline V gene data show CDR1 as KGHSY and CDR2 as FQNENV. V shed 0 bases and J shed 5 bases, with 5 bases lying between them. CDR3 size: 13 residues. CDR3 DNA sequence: TGTGCCAGCAGCCAATCAAACCATCAGCCCCAGCATTTT. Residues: CASSQSNHQPQHF.

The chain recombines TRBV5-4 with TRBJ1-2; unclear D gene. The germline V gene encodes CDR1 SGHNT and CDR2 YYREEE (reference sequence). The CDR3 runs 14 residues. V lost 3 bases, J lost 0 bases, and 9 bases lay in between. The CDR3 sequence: CASSSPPPNYGYTF. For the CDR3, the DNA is TGTGCCAGCAGCTCCCCCCCGCCTAACTATGGCTACACCTTC.

CDR3 bases: TGTGCCACCAGCAGAGATGGGCTCTCTGGAAACACCATATATTTT. Protein: CATSRDGLSGNTIYF. The chain has TRBV15 and TRBJ1-3; D is ambiguous. V lost 0 bases, J lost 0 bases, and 6 bases lay in between. CDR1 LNHNV and CDR2 YYDKDF come from the germline V gene (reference sequence). The CDR3 is 15 residues long. The full variable domain, completed using reference TRBV15 and TRBJ1-3, is DAMVIQNPRYQVTQFGKPVTLSCSQTLNHNVMYWYQQKSSQAPKLLFHYYDKDFNNEADTPDNFQSRRPNTSFCFLDIRSPGLGDTAMYLCATSRDGLSGNTIYFGEGSWLTVV.

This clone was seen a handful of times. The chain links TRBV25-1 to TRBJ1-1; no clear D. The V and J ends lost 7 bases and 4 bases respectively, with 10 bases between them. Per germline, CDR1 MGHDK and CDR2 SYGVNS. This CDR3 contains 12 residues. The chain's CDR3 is CASTRAGTEAFF. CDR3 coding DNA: TGTGCCAGCACAAGGGCGGGCACTGAAGCTTTCTTT. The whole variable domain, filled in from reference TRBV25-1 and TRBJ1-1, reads EADIYQTPRYLVIGTGKKITLECSQTMGHDKMYWYQQDPGMELHLIHYSYGVNSTEKGDLSSESTVSRIRTEHFPLTLESARPSHTSQYLCASTRAGTEAFFGQGTRLTVV.

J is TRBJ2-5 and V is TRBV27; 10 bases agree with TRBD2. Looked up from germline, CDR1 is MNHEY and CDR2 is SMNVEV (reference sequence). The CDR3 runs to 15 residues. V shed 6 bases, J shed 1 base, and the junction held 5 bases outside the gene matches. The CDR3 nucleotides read TGTGCCAGCAGCCGCGGACTAGCGGTCCAAGAGACCCAGTACTTC. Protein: CASSRGLAVQETQYF.

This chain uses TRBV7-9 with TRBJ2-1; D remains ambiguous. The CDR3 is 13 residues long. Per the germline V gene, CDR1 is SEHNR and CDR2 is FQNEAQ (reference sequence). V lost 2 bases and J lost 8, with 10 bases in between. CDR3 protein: CASSLFEDHEQFF. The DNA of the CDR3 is TGTGCCAGCAGCTTATTCGAGGACCATGAGCAGTTCTTC.

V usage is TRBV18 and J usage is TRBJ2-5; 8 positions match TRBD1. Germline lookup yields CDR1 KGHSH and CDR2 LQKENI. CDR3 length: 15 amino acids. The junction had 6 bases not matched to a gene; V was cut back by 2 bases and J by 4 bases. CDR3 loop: CASSPRQGSAETQYF. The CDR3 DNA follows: TGTGCCAGCTCACCAAGACAGGGGTCGGCAGAGACCCAGTACTTC.

The CDR3 bases are TGTGCCAGCAGCACAGGGGTCGGGAATTCACCCCTCCACTTT. It translates to CASSTGVGNSPLHF. The chain joins TRBV28 to TRBJ1-6; 7 bases map to TRBD1. V shed 6 bases, J shed 7 bases, and the junction held 6 bases outside the gene matches. The V gene's germline CDR1 is MDHEN and CDR2 SYDVKM. The CDR3 has 14 amino acids.

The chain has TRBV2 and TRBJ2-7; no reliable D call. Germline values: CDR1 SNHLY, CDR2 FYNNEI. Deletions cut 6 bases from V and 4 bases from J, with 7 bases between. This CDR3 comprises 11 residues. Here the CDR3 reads CASRNLYEQYF. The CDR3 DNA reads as TGTGCCAGCAGAAACCTATACGAGCAGTACTTC.

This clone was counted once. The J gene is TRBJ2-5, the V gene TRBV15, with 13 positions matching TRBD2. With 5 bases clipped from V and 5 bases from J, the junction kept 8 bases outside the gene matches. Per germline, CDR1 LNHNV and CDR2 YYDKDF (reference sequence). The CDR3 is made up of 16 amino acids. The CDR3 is CATSLTSGRGGETQYF. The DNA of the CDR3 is TGTGCCACCAGCCTCACTAGCGGGAGGGGGGGGGAGACCCAGTACTTC.

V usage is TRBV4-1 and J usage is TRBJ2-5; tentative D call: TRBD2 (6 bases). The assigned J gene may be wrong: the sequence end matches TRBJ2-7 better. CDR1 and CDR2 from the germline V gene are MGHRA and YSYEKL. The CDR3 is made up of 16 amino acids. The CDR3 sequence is CASSQTLALADYEQYF. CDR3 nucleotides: TGCGCCAGCAGCCAAACACTAGCCCTTGCGGACTACGAGCAGTACTTC.

CDR3 residues: CATSRYRVGQPQHF. Here the CDR3 DNA reads TGTGCCACCAGCAGATACAGGGTAGGTCAGCCCCAGCATTTT. This rearrangement joins TRBV15 to TRBJ1-5, with D perhaps matching TRBD1 (6 bases). Trimming removed 2 bases at V and 6 bases at J, with 11 bases between. CDR3 length equals 14 residues. Germline lookup yields CDR1 LNHNV and CDR2 YYDKDF (reference sequence).

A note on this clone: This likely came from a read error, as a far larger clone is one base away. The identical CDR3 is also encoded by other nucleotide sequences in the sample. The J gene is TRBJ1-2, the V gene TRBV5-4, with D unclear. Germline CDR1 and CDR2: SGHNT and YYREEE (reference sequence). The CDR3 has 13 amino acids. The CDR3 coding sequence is TGCGCCAGCAGCTTGGTAACCGGCTATGGCTACACCTTC. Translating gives CASSLVTGYGYTF.

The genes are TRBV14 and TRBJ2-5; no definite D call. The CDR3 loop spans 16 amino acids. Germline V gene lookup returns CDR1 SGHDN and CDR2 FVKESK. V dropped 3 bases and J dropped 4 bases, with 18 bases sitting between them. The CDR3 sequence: CASSHRSVLSRETQYF. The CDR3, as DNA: TGTGCCAGCAGCCATAGGAGCGTATTGAGTAGAGAGACCCAGTACTTC.

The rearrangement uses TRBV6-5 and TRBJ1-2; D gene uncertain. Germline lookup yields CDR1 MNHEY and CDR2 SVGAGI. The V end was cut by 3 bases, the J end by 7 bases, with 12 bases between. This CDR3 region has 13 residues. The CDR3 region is CASSYRRAGGYTF. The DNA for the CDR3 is TGTGCCAGCAGTTATAGGAGGGCCGGTGGCTACACCTTC.

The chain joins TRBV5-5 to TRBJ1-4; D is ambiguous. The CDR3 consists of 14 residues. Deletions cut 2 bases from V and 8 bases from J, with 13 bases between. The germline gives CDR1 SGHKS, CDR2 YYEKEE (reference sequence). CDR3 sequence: CASSFGTAEEKLFF. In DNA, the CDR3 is TGTGCCAGCAGCTTCGGCACGGCGGAGGAAAAACTGTTTTTT.

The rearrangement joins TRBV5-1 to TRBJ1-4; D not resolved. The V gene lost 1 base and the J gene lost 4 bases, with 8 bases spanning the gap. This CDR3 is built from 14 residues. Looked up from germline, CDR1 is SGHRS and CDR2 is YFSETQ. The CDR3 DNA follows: TGCGCCAGCAGCTTGTTACACAATAATGAAAAACTGTTTTTT. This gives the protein CASSLLHNNEKLFF. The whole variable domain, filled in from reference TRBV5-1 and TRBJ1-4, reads KAGVTQTPRYLIKTRGQQVTLSCSPISGHRSVSWYQQTPGQGLQFLFEYFSETQRNKGNFPGRFSGRQFSNSRSEMNVSTLELGDSALYLCASSLLHNNEKLFFGSGTQLSVL.

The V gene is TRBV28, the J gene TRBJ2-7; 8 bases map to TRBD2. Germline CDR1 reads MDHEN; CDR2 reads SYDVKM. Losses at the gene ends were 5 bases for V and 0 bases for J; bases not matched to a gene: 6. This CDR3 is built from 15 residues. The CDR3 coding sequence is TGTGCCAGCAGTGGGGGACTAGGGAGCTCCTACGAGCAGTACTTC. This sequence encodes CASSGGLGSSYEQYF.